The 17 T cell receptor beta chains below were found in one sample sequenced in a study of cytomegalovirus exposure and HLA in healthy donors. PCR used 60 Vbeta primers and 13 Jbeta primers. Sequencing was performed with immunoSEQ multiplex PCR; in TCRdb, only in-frame clones are kept and a portion is missing. The sample lists over 75,000 clones; less than 9.5% were seen once. The sample consisted of PBMCs. The receptors were sampled from a man in his forties or fifties in good health and CMV-seropositive.

This clone has just a few counts. The gene calls are TRBV5-1 and TRBJ2-2, with D possibly being TRBD1 (5 bases). Germline V CDR1 and CDR2: SGHRS, YFSETQ. Deletions cut 7 bases from V and 1 base from J, with 8 bases between. CDR3 size: 13 residues. The CDR3 nucleotides read TGCGCCAGCTCCAGGGAGAACACCGGGGAGCTGTTTTTT. Its translation: CASSRENTGELFF.

This clone was seen only a few times. The V gene is TRBV12-5, the J gene TRBJ2-1; D gene uncertain. This CDR3 comprises 11 residues. V was shortened by 7 bases and J by 5 bases, with 6 bases between the two germline ends. Germline lookup yields CDR1 LGHNT and CDR2 FRNRAP. The CDR3 region has the DNA TGTGCTAGTGCCCTAAACAATGAGCAGTTCTTC. Its translation is CASALNNEQFF.

This clone was found a few times. The chain carries TRBV7-2 and TRBJ2-1; 13 bases align to TRBD2. CDR1 is SGHTA, CDR2 FQGNSA, per germline. The junction had 7 bases not matched to a gene; V was cut back by 1 base and J by 4 bases. The CDR3 runs 18 residues. This chain's CDR3 is CASSLGILAGGIYNEQFF. In nucleotides, the CDR3 is TGTGCCAGCAGCTTAGGTATACTAGCGGGAGGGATTTACAATGAGCAGTTCTTC.

The V call is TRBV4-3, the J call TRBJ1-1; D is uncertain. CDR3 length equals 13 residues. The germline V and J ends were trimmed by 4 bases and 3 bases, with 9 bases remaining between them. The V gene's germline CDR1 is LGHNA and CDR2 YSLEER. CDR3 in DNA: TGCGCCAGCAGCCTGCTCGGGGACACTGAAGCTTTCTTT. It yields the protein CASSLLGDTEAFF.

The chain's CDR3 is CASSQVVIGRSDEQFF. The CDR3 DNA sequence: TGTGCCAGCAGCCAAGTCGTAATCGGGAGGTCCGATGAGCAGTTCTTC. The chain joins TRBV4-2 to TRBJ2-1, with 7 bases aligning to TRBD2. Germline CDR1 is LGHNA and CDR2 is YNFKEQ. V was pared by 1 base and J by 8 bases, with 11 bases of the junction left unmatched. The CDR3 contains 16 residues.

Comments on this clone: The conserved final phenylalanine or tryptophan is absent from the CDR3, which likely points to a read error. This rearrangement joins TRBV4-1 to TRBJ2-3; D remains ambiguous. CDR3 length equals 15 residues. Germline V CDR1 and CDR2: MGHRA, YSYEKL. The CDR3 loop reads CASSQVTPFTDAQYV. The CDR3 coding sequence is TGCGCCAGCAGCCAAGTTACGCCTTTCACAGATGCGCAGTATGTT.

This clone was seen only a few times. This sequence joins TRBV6-5 and TRBJ1-6, with no clear D. Trimming shortened V by 0 bases and J by 7 bases, and 13 bases separated the two germline ends. CDR1 is MNHEY and CDR2 is SVGAGI in the germline V gene. The CDR3 loop spans 16 amino acids. DNA for the CDR3: TGTGCCAGCAGTTACTCAGCGGCCCAGTTAAATTCACCCCTCCACTTT. This gives the protein CASSYSAAQLNSPLHF.

This clone was seen more than once but under ten times. The sample carries other DNA sequences with the same CDR3. The chain couples TRBV28 to TRBJ2-2, with TRBD2 as a possible D gene (6 bases). Germline assignment: CDR1 MDHEN and CDR2 SYDVKM. V was pared by 5 bases and J by 2 bases, with 15 bases between. The CDR3 is 16 residues long. The CDR3 nucleotides read TGTGCCAGCAGTCTCGGGAGTACCACCAACACCGGGGAGCTGTTTTTT. It translates to CASSLGSTTNTGELFF. The full variable domain, with the rest looked up from reference TRBV28 and TRBJ2-2, is DVKVTQSSRYLVKRTGEKVFLECVQDMDHENMFWYRQDPGLGLRLIYFSYDVKMKEKGDIPEGYSVSREKKERFSLILESASTNQTSMYLCASSLGSTTNTGELFFGEGSRLTVL.

This rearrangement joins TRBV2 to TRBJ2-2; possibly TRBD1 for D (6 bases). This CDR3 is built from 13 residues. Trimming shortened V by 4 bases and J by 6 bases, and 9 bases separated the two germline ends. The germline V gene encodes CDR1 SNHLY and CDR2 FYNNEI. The CDR3 reads CASSVQGSGELFF. The CDR3 DNA follows: TGTGCCAGCAGTGTTCAGGGGTCCGGGGAGCTGTTTTTT.

This clone was recorded a few times. V and J are TRBV7-9 and TRBJ2-6; D perhaps matches TRBD1 (6 bases). CDR3 length: 16 residues. CDR1 and CDR2 (germline): SEHNR, FQNEAQ (reference sequence). Trimming removed 6 bases at V and 1 base at J, with 13 bases between. In DNA, the CDR3 is TGTGCCAGCAGGCTTGGGGGCACTTCTGGGGCCAACGTCCTGACTTTC. The encoded protein is CASRLGGTSGANVLTF.

This chain links TRBV5-1 with TRBJ2-3; TRBD2 might be the D (6 bases). Deletions cut 6 bases from V and 6 bases from J, with 8 bases between. CDR1 and CDR2 from the germline V gene are SGHRS and YFSETQ. The CDR3 runs to 11 residues. As DNA, the CDR3 is TGCGCCAGCACTCGGGGGGATACGCAGTATTTT. Encoded protein: CASTRGDTQYF.

This chain connects TRBV2 to TRBJ2-7, with D perhaps matching TRBD2 (6 bases). CDR1 and CDR2 (germline): SNHLY, FYNNEI. Trimming stripped 10 bases from V and 2 bases from J, with 18 bases between. The CDR3 runs to 14 residues. This CDR3 reads CATKSGGVPYEQYF. The CDR3 region has the DNA TGTGCCACCAAGTCCGGAGGGGTCCCCTACGAGCAGTACTTC.

This clone was seen a few times. This chain connects TRBV5-1 to TRBJ1-1; tentative D call: TRBD1 (6 bases). Germline lookup yields CDR1 SGHRS and CDR2 YFSETQ. The CDR3 loop spans 15 amino acids. V dropped 3 bases and J dropped 5 bases, with 17 bases sitting between them. The CDR3 bases are TGCGCCAGCAGCTCAGGCAGGGGCGCGAAAACTGAAGCTTTCTTT. Translation gives CASSSGRGAKTEAFF. The full variable domain, its missing parts supplied by reference TRBV5-1 and TRBJ1-1, is KAGVTQTPRYLIKTRGQQVTLSCSPISGHRSVSWYQQTPGQGLQFLFEYFSETQRNKGNFPGRFSGRQFSNSRSEMNVSTLELGDSALYLCASSSGRGAKTEAFFGQGTRLTVV.

The chain is built from TRBV2 and TRBJ1-5; the D is unclear. V lost 4 bases, J lost 7 bases, and 11 bases lay in between. There are 13 residues in the CDR3. Germline CDR1 reads SNHLY; CDR2 reads FYNNEI. The CDR3 nucleotides are TGTGCCAGCAGTGGCGCTTTGTACCAGCCCCAGCATTTT. This sequence encodes CASSGALYQPQHF.

As to this clone: One end of the junction is discordant with germline, which a read error may explain. The J gene is TRBJ1-1, the V gene TRBV5-6; D unresolved. Germline V gene sequence: CDR1 SGHDT, CDR2 YYEEEE. The CDR3 length is 11 residues. CDR3 amino acids: CASSLGPSALF. The CDR3 nucleotides are TGTGCCAGCAGCTTGGGACCGAGCGCTCTCTTT.

This chain uses TRBV15 with TRBJ1-5, with TRBD1 matching 8 bases. Germline CDR1 and CDR2: LNHNV and YYDKDF (reference sequence). With V trimmed by 3 bases and J by 1 base, 5 bases remained unmatched. This CDR3 is built from 16 residues. The CDR3 bases are TGTGCCACCAGCAGCAACGGACAGGGAAGCAATCAGCCCCAGCATTTT. It is translated as CATSSNGQGSNQPQHF.

V and J are TRBV2 and TRBJ2-6, with D possibly being TRBD1 (6 bases). The CDR3 runs 18 residues. Germline V gives CDR1 SNHLY, CDR2 FYNNEI. The V gene lost 11 bases and the J gene lost 0 bases, with 23 bases spanning the gap. DNA of the CDR3: TGTGCCTCGACATTTAGGTCAGGGGCGATCTCTGGGGCCAACGTCCTGACTTTC. Translated: CASTFRSGAISGANVLTF.